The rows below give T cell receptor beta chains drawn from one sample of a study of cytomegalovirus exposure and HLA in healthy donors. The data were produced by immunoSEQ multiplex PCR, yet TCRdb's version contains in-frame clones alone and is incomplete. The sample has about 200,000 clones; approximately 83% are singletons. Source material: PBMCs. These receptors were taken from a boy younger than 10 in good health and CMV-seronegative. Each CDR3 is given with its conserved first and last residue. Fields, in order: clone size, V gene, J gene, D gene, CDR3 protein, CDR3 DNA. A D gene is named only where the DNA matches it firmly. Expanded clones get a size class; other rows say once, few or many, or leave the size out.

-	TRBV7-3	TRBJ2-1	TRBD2	CASSLRTGGPGEQFF	TGTGCCAGCAGCTTAAGAACGGGGGGGCCTGGTGAGCAGTTCTTC
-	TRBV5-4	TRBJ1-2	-	CASSSDLTGLDGYTF	TGTGCCAGCAGCTCGGACCTCACAGGGCTTGATGGCTACACCTTC
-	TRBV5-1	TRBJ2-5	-	CASSLGGTVIQETQYF	TGCGCCAGCAGTCTAGGGGGGACAGTCATCCAAGAGACCCAGTACTTC
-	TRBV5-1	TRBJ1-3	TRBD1	CASSLSEGQGISGNTIYF	TGCGCCAGCAGCTTGTCTGAGGGACAGGGAATCTCTGGAAACACCATATATTTT
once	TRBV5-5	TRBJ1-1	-	CASSRGGGNTEAFF	TGTGCCAGCAGCCGGGGAGGGGGGAACACTGAAGCTTTCTTT
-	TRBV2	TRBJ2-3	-	CASYRPGVPYTDTQYF	TGTGCCAGCTACCGCCCAGGGGTCCCATACACAGATACGCAGTATTTT
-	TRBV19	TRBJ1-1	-	CASSISRGNTEAFF	TGTGCCAGTAGTATCAGTAGAGGGAACACTGAAGCTTTCTTT
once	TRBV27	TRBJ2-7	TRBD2	CASSILAGYTYEQYF	TGTGCCAGCAGTATACTAGCGGGTTATACCTACGAGCAGTACTTC
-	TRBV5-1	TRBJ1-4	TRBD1	CASSYGQGATNEKLFF	TGCGCCAGCAGCTATGGACAGGGGGCAACTAATGAAAAACTGTTTTTT
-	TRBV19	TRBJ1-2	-	CASSIGLQDGYTF	TGTGCCAGTAGTATAGGGCTACAGGACGGCTACACCTTC
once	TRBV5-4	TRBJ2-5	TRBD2	CASSRRSGGAGETQYF	TGTGCCAGCAGCAGGCGCAGCGGGGGGGCGGGGGAGACCCAGTACTTC
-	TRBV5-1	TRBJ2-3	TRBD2	CASSSAGGPRDTQYF	TGCGCCAGCAGCTCCGCGGGGGGGCCAAGAGATACGCAGTATTTT
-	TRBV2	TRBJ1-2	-	CASSPTGPGSLTF	TGTGCCAGCAGTCCTACAGGGCCCGGGTCCCTCACCTTC
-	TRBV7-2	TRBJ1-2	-	CASSLDRARGYTF	TGTGCCAGCAGCTTAGACAGGGCTCGTGGCTACACCTTC
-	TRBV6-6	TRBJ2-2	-	CASSYGGPNTGELFF	TGTGCCAGCAGTTACGGGGGCCCGAACACCGGGGAGCTGTTTTTT
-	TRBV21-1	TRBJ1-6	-	CASSKEKDRANSPLHF	TGTGCCAGCAGCAAAGAAAAGGACAGGGCTAATTCACCCCTCCACTTT
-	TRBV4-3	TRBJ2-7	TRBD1	CASSQDWGQGSYEQYF	TGCGCCAGCAGCCAAGATTGGGGACAGGGCTCCTACGAGCAGTACTTC
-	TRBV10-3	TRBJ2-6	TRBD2	CAIRTSGVGANVLTF	TGTGCCATCAGAACGAGCGGGGTTGGGGCCAACGTCCTGACTTTC
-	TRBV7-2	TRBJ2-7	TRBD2	CASSWRAGGSGEQYF	TGTGCCAGCAGCTGGAGGGCGGGGGGGTCGGGAGAGCAGTACTTC
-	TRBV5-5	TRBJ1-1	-	CASRNRPWGQSWTEAFF	TGTGCCAGCAGAAATAGGCCCTGGGGCCAAAGTTGGACTGAAGCTTTCTTT
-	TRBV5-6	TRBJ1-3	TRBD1	CASSQTPGQGAGNTIYF	TGTGCCAGCAGCCAGACCCCGGGACAGGGGGCTGGAAACACCATATATTTT
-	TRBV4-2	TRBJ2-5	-	CASSQEGAGETQYF	TGTGCCAGCAGCCAAGAGGGGGCGGGAGAGACCCAGTACTTC
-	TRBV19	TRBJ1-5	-	CASSAVSNSNQPQHF	TGTGCCAGTAGTGCGGTCAGTAATAGCAATCAGCCCCAGCATTTT
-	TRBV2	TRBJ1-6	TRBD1	CASSAQGAYNSPLHF	TGTGCCAGCAGTGCCCAGGGGGCGTATAATTCACCCCTCCACTTT
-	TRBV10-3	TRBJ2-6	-	CAISEDAPGANGLTF	TGTGCCATCAGTGAAGACGCTCCAGGGGCCAACGGCCTGACTTTC
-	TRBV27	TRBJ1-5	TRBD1	CASSLFGTVSNQPQHF	TGTGCCAGCAGTTTATTCGGGACAGTTAGCAATCAGCCCCAGCATTTT
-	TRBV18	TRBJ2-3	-	CASSPIRQADTQYF	TGTGCCAGCTCACCAATCCGGCAGGCAGATACGCAGTATTTT
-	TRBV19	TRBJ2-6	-	CASSIEGGWAGANVLTF	TGTGCCAGTAGTATAGAAGGAGGGTGGGCAGGGGCCAACGTCCTGACTTTC
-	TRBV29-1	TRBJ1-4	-	CSVREALNEKLFF	TGCAGCGTGAGAGAAGCATTGAATGAAAAACTGTTTTTT
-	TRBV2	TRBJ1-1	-	CASSETRGTEAFF	TGTGCCAGCAGCGAAACAAGGGGCACTGAAGCTTTCTTT
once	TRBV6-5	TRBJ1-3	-	CASPFREGNTIYF	TGTGCCAGCCCCTTTAGGGAGGGAAACACCATATATTTT
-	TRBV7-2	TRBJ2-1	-	CASSSETLRGQFF	TGTGCCAGCAGCTCAGAGACCTTAAGGGGGCAGTTCTTC
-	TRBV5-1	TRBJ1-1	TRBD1	CASGDRERTEAFF	TGCGCCAGCGGGGACAGGGAAAGGACTGAAGCTTTCTTT
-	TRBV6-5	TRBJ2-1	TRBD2	CASSQRLDGGAPQFF	TGTGCCAGCAGTCAAAGATTGGACGGGGGGGCCCCGCAGTTCTTC
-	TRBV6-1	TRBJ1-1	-	CASSKGQNTEAFF	TGTGCCAGCAGTAAGGGACAGAACACTGAAGCTTTCTTT
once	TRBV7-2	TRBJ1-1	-	CASSLIVGDTEAFF	TGTGCCAGCAGCCTCATAGTGGGAGACACTGAAGCTTTCTTT
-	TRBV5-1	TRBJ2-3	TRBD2	CASSSSGGAGDTQYF	TGCGCCAGCAGCTCTAGCGGGGGGGCCGGAGATACGCAGTATTTT
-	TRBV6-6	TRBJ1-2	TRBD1	CASSYQQGARGYTF	TGTGCCAGCAGTTACCAGCAGGGGGCGCGTGGCTACACCTTC
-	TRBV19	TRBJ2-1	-	CASSPRRLGIDEQFF	TGTGCCAGTAGTCCACGAAGACTAGGGATCGATGAGCAGTTCTTC
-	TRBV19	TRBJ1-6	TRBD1	CASSIVVAGGGSPLHF	TGTGCCAGTAGTATAGTGGTCGCAGGGGGTGGTTCACCCCTCCACTTT
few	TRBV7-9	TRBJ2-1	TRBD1	CASIQQGSPYNEQFF	TGTGCCAGCATCCAACAGGGGTCCCCTTACAATGAGCAGTTCTTC
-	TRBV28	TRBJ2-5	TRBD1	CASSSSGGNWETQYF	TGTGCCAGCAGTTCCTCAGGGGGCAATTGGGAGACCCAGTACTTC
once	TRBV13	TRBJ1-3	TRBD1	CASSDRGQGGNTIYF	TGTGCCAGCAGCGACAGGGGGCAAGGTGGAAACACCATATATTTT
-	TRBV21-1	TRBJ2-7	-	CASSIRQGSSYEQYF	TGTGCCAGCAGCATTCGACAGGGGAGCTCCTACGAGCAGTACTTC
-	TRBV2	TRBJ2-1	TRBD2	CASVLGGGYYEQFF	TGTGCCAGCGTGTTAGGCGGGGGTTATTATGAGCAGTTCTTC
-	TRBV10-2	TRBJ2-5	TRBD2	CASSEYLLAGAQETQYF	TGCGCCAGCAGTGAGTACTTGCTAGCGGGGGCGCAAGAGACCCAGTACTTC
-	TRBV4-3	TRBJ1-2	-	CASSQDRLGAKGYTF	TGCGCCAGCAGCCAAGATCGGCTGGGGGCGAAGGGCTACACCTTC
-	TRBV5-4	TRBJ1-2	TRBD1	CASSPPAGTGGYGYTF	TGTGCCAGCAGCCCCCCTGCCGGGACAGGGGGCTATGGCTACACCTTC